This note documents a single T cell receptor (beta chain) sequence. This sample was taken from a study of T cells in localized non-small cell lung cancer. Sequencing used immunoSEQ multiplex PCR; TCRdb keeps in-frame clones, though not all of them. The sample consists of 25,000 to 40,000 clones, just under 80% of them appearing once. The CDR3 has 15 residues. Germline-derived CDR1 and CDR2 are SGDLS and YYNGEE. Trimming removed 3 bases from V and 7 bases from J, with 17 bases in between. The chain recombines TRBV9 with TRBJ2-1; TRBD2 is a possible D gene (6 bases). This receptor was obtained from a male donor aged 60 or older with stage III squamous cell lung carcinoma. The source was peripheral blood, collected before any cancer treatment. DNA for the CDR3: TGTGCCAGCAGCGCAGGCGGGACTCCCTTTAATGAGCAGTTCTTC. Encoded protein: CASSAGGTPFNEQFF.